What follows are 18 T cell receptor beta chains derived from one specimen sequenced in a study of T cells in Graves' hyperthyroidism and ophthalmopathy. Amplified TCR beta CDR3 regions derived from RNA transcripts. The HTBI set primed first-round TCR CDR3 RT-PCR. MiXCR was run by TCRdb on the multiplex PCR reads, yielding one entry per CDR3 protein. The repertoire holds about 500,000 distinct CDR3 sequences, with 15% to 20% as singletons. Material for sequencing was blood. The receptor set was obtained from a woman in her twenties or thirties with Graves' ophthalmopathy.

This chain uses TRBV20-1 with TRBJ2-7; 11 bases are a match to TRBD2. V was clipped by 3 bases and J by 5 bases; unmatched bases: 9. This CDR3 is built from 15 residues. Germline CDR1 reads DFQATT; CDR2 reads SNEGSKA (reference sequence). CDR3 sequence: CSASPLLAGVHEQYF. In DNA, the CDR3 is TGCAGTGCTAGCCCCTTACTAGCGGGAGTCCACGAGCAGTACTTC.

This clonotype was seen a single time. The V and J genes are TRBV20-1 and TRBJ2-7; tentative D call: TRBD1 (6 bases). Trimming removed 4 bases from V and 5 bases from J, with 15 bases in between. The CDR3 sequence is 13 residues long. CDR1 and CDR2 (germline): DFQATT, SNEGSKA (reference sequence). This CDR3 is CSATDRNPHEQYF. CDR3 DNA: TGCAGTGCTACTGACAGGAACCCCCACGAGCAGTACTTC.

Only a few counts were recorded for this clonotype. The CDR3 here is CASSYRGGSNQPQHF. For the CDR3, the DNA is TGTGCCAGCAGCTACAGGGGAGGGAGCAATCAGCCCCAGCATTTT. This sequence joins TRBV12-3 or TRBV12-4 and TRBJ1-5; 7 bases align to TRBD1. The CDR3 has 15 residues. With 6 bases clipped from V and 1 base from J, the junction kept 6 bases outside the gene matches.

This clonotype showed up many times. The V call is TRBV6-1, the J call TRBJ1-2; TRBD1 agrees at 12 bases. The CDR3 is made up of 15 amino acids. V gave up 8 bases and J gave up 5 bases; unmatched junction bases: 9. Germline V gene lookup returns CDR1 MNHNS and CDR2 SASEGT. CDR3 residues: CASATGTGGAYGYTF. CDR3 sequence (DNA): TGTGCCAGCGCTACCGGGACAGGGGGCGCTTATGGCTACACCTTC.

Many counts were recorded for this clonotype. An end of the junction does not agree with germline; a read error may underlie this. The chain combines TRBV7-2 with TRBJ2-5; 9 bases map to TRBD1. CDR1 is SGHTA and CDR2 is FQGNSA in the germline V gene. The CDR3 loop spans 12 amino acids. CDR3 in amino acids: CASSLGGTGLDF. Here the CDR3 DNA reads TGTGCCAGCAGCTTAGGAGGGACAGGGTTGGACTTC.

In its sample, this clonotype was seen many times. The chain combines TRBV20-1 with TRBJ2-1, with 16 bases fitting TRBD2. The germline V gene encodes CDR1 DFQATT and CDR2 SNEGSKA (reference sequence). V was pared by 4 bases and J by 3 bases, with 9 bases of the junction left unmatched. The CDR3 totals 18 residues. The CDR3 loop is CSANDPGLAGGSYNEQFF. Here the CDR3 DNA reads TGCAGTGCTAATGACCCGGGACTAGCGGGAGGGAGCTACAATGAGCAGTTCTTC.

Points on this clonotype: With a much larger clone just one base away, this may be a read error. The V gene is TRBV9, the J gene TRBJ2-3, with TRBD2 as a possible D gene (5 bases). V was clipped by 0 bases and J by 4 bases, with 12 bases between them. The CDR3 loop spans 15 amino acids. Germline V gene data show CDR1 as SGDLS and CDR2 as YYNGEE. The CDR3 DNA reads TGTGCCAGCAGCGTAGGTCTGCGGGCTGCAGATACGCAGTATTTT. Translated: CASSVGLRAADTQYF.

This clonotype was recorded many times. The chain combines TRBV20-1 with TRBJ2-1, with 7 positions matching TRBD2. The germline gives CDR1 DFQATT, CDR2 SNEGSKA (reference sequence). This CDR3 comprises 14 residues. Germline trimming cut 6 bases from V and 7 bases from J; bases unmatched to any gene: 12. CDR3 DNA: TGCAGTGCCTTTGCGGGGGACGCCATGAATGAGCAGTTCTTC. Translation: CSAFAGDAMNEQFF.

This clonotype showed up many times. The rearrangement joins TRBV6-2 or TRBV6-3 to TRBJ2-2; D is undetermined. Germline V gene sequence: CDR1 MNHEY, CDR2 SVGEGT. Trimming pared 3 bases from V and 4 bases from J, leaving 6 bases between. This CDR3 is built from 13 residues. In DNA, the CDR3 is TGTGCCAGCAGTTATTCGGGCACCGGGGAGCTGTTTTTT. It is translated as CASSYSGTGELFF.

The chain uses TRBV4-3 and TRBJ2-2; 7 bases align to TRBD1. With V trimmed by 5 bases and J by 2 bases, 5 bases remained unmatched. This CDR3 has 15 residues. Germline CDR1 LGHNA, CDR2 YSLEER. Here the CDR3 DNA reads TGCGCCAGCAGCTATGGGACAGACAACACCGGGGAGCTGTTTTTT. This sequence encodes CASSYGTDNTGELFF.

This clonotype appeared many times. This sequence joins TRBV7-2 and TRBJ2-2; 15 bases are shared with TRBD2. Germline loops: CDR1 SGHTA, CDR2 FQGNSA. The V gene end was trimmed by 4 bases and the J gene end by 5 bases; junction bases not matched to a gene: 5. There are 17 residues in the CDR3. This chain's CDR3 is CASSSWTSGRVTGELFF. CDR3 DNA: TGTGCCAGCAGCTCCTGGACTAGCGGGAGGGTAACCGGGGAGCTGTTTTTT.

V and J are TRBV4-3 and TRBJ1-4; a possible D gene is TRBD1 (5 bases). This CDR3 region has 17 residues. V lost 4 bases to trimming and J lost 3 bases, with 18 bases between them. Germline loops: CDR1 LGHNA, CDR2 YSLEER. The CDR3 coding sequence is TGCGCCAGCAGCCCCATGCCCAATCAAGGGGCTAATGAAAAACTGTTTTTT. Amino acids: CASSPMPNQGANEKLFF.

The chain recombines TRBV7-2 with TRBJ2-3; D might be TRBD1 (5 bases). The germline V gene encodes CDR1 SGHTA and CDR2 FQGNSA. The CDR3 extends over 14 amino acids. V lost 7 bases to trimming and J lost 0 bases, with 11 bases between them. CDR3 loop: CASNYRFSTDTQYF. The CDR3 nucleotides read TGTGCCAGCAACTACAGGTTTAGCACAGATACGCAGTATTTT.

Many counts were recorded for this clonotype. The chain employs TRBV24-1 and TRBJ1-5; 9 nucleotides line up with TRBD1. J gave up 8 bases and V 3 bases, and 7 bases lay outside the gene matches. This CDR3 contains 15 residues. Germline CDR1 and CDR2: KGHDR and SFDVKD. DNA of the CDR3: TGTGCCACCAGTGATGGGACAGGGCCTCTGGAGCCCCAGCATTTT. Translating gives CATSDGTGPLEPQHF.

The chain couples TRBV25-1 to TRBJ2-2, with 7 bases aligning to TRBD1. Trimming cost V 6 bases and J 3 bases; bases outside gene matches: 4. This CDR3 has 14 amino acids. CDR1 is MGHDK and CDR2 is SYGVNS in the germline V gene. The CDR3 DNA follows: TGTGCCAGCAGGGGTACAGGGGACACCGGGGAGCTGTTTTTT. Translated: CASRGTGDTGELFF.

For this clonotype: One junction end does not reproduce the germline sequence, and a read error may be involved. The CDR3 region is CASIAGDSDTQYF. The DNA for the CDR3 is TGCGCCAGCATAGCGGGAGACTCAGATACGCAGTATTTT. The gene calls are TRBV5-4 and TRBJ2-3; TRBD2 matches 9 bases. The CDR3 extends over 13 amino acids. Germline-derived CDR1 and CDR2 are SGHNT and YYREEE (reference sequence).

This clonotype turned up a few times. V usage is TRBV20-1 and J usage is TRBJ2-5; the match to TRBD1 covers 7 bases. Germline values: CDR1 DFQATT, CDR2 SNEGSKA (reference sequence). The CDR3 runs to 12 residues. V trimming: 6 bases; J trimming: 5 bases; junction bases outside the gene matches: 6. The CDR3 DNA sequence: TGCAGTGCAAGAACAGGGGTGGAGACCCAGTACTTC. Amino acid sequence: CSARTGVETQYF.

Ten or more counts support this clonotype. This CDR3 is CASSPDRGLYNEQFF. The CDR3 region has the DNA TGTGCCAGCAGCCCCGACAGGGGGCTTTACAATGAGCAGTTCTTC. This chain uses TRBV11-3 with TRBJ2-1; 10 bases match TRBD1. The CDR3 extends over 15 amino acids. Per the germline V gene, CDR1 is SGHNT and CDR2 is YENEEA. Germline trimming cut 5 bases from V and 4 bases from J; bases unmatched to any gene: 5.